This TCR beta chain derives from a study of human T cells and chemical hapten exposure. Across the study: The study sensitized with 2% DPC on an approximately 2 cm by approximately 2 cm patch of upper inner arm skin. How much TCR each sample yielded varied, mostly because pooled library volumes differed slightly. Alopecia areata, totalis or universalis was found in mostly female patients.

Sample time point: pre-sensitization, week 0. Treatment given: therapeutic diphenylcyclopropenone sensitization with weekly scalp DPC. Ten or more counts support this clonotype. The CDR3 loop spans 16 amino acids. V was cut by 5 bases and J by 1 base, with 14 bases left in between. Germline CDR1 and CDR2: SGHAT and FQNNGV. Using its own MiXCR run on the RACE reads, TCRdb lists one record per CDR3 protein. The data show about 120,000 distinct CDR3 sequences, 13% seen once. This specimen was whole blood, taken in connection with sensitization to the hapten diphenylcyclopropenone (DPC). The rearrangement joins TRBV11-2 to TRBJ2-2; the D gene is possibly TRBD1 (5 bases). The sequence came from a woman aged 18-35 years with alopecia areata. Some clones in this sample may be carry-over from other donors' samples. The CDR3 sequence is CASSPSWQGNTGELFF. In DNA, the CDR3 is TGTGCCAGCAGCCCATCTTGGCAGGGGAACACCGGGGAGCTGTTTTTT.